A selection of T cell receptor beta chains follows, all from one sample in a study of cytomegalovirus exposure and HLA in healthy donors. Clones were sequenced by immunoSEQ multiplex PCR, and TCRdb holds only the in-frame ones, with some missing. This table holds 120,000 or so clones, roughly 80% found once. What was sequenced was PBMCs. The receptor source for this set is a woman aged 40 to 55 in good health and CMV-seropositive. Each CDR3 is given with its conserved first and last residue. Fields, in order: D gene, clone size, V gene, J gene, CDR3 protein, CDR3 DNA. A D gene is named only where the DNA matches it firmly. Not all rows give a size; the values are once, few, many and, for expanded clones, a class.

D gene: TRBD2; clone size: NA; V gene: TRBV28; J gene: TRBJ2-1; CDR3 protein: CASRTSDNYNEQFF; CDR3 DNA: TGTGCCAGCAGAACTAGCGACAATTACAATGAGCAGTTCTTC
D gene: TRBD1; clone size: NA; V gene: TRBV29-1; J gene: TRBJ2-1; CDR3 protein: CSVGTGGLLSEQFF; CDR3 DNA: TGCAGCGTCGGTACAGGGGGATTGCTCAGCGAGCAGTTCTTC
D gene: TRBD2; clone size: few; V gene: TRBV29-1; J gene: TRBJ2-1; CDR3 protein: CSVFLPVGGRNEQFF; CDR3 DNA: TGCAGCGTTTTCCTTCCTGTGGGCGGGAGAAATGAGCAGTTCTTC
D gene: NA; clone size: NA; V gene: TRBV4-2; J gene: TRBJ1-3; CDR3 protein: CASSQDDRFSGNTIYF; CDR3 DNA: TGTGCCAGCAGCCAAGATGATAGATTCTCTGGAAACACCATATATTTT
D gene: NA; clone size: NA; V gene: TRBV28; J gene: TRBJ2-1; CDR3 protein: CASSLWDRTTPHEQFF; CDR3 DNA: TGTGCCAGCAGTTTATGGGACAGGACTACCCCGCATGAGCAGTTCTTC
D gene: TRBD2; clone size: NA; V gene: TRBV4-2; J gene: TRBJ2-7; CDR3 protein: CASSQEGLAGVGEQYF; CDR3 DNA: TGTGCCAGCAGCCAAGAGGGACTAGCGGGAGTTGGAGAGCAGTACTTC
D gene: NA; clone size: NA; V gene: TRBV19; J gene: TRBJ2-1; CDR3 protein: CASSTYSSYNEQFF; CDR3 DNA: TGTGCCAGTAGTACCTACAGCTCCTACAATGAGCAGTTCTTC
D gene: NA; clone size: NA; V gene: TRBV21-1; J gene: TRBJ1-5; CDR3 protein: CASSSRTGYHQPQHF; CDR3 DNA: TGTGCCAGCAGCTCTCGAACGGGATACCATCAGCCCCAGCATTTT
D gene: NA; clone size: NA; V gene: TRBV7-2; J gene: TRBJ1-5; CDR3 protein: CASSFERGRIQPQHF; CDR3 DNA: TGTGCCAGCAGCTTTGAGCGGGGGAGGATCCAGCCCCAGCATTTT
D gene: TRBD1; clone size: NA; V gene: TRBV6-5; J gene: TRBJ1-6; CDR3 protein: CASSNTGGPDSPLHF; CDR3 DNA: TGTGCCAGCAGTAATACAGGGGGCCCGGATTCACCCCTCCACTTT
D gene: TRBD2; clone size: NA; V gene: TRBV11-3; J gene: TRBJ2-7; CDR3 protein: CASSLSGNSYEQYF; CDR3 DNA: TGTGCCAGCAGCTTAAGCGGGAACTCCTACGAGCAGTACTTC
D gene: NA; clone size: NA; V gene: TRBV9; J gene: TRBJ1-1; CDR3 protein: CASSVVGADTEAFF; CDR3 DNA: TGTGCCAGCAGCGTAGTAGGGGCTGACACTGAAGCTTTCTTT
D gene: NA; clone size: NA; V gene: TRBV27; J gene: TRBJ1-1; CDR3 protein: CASKAGMNTEAFF; CDR3 DNA: TGTGCCAGCAAAGCAGGCATGAACACTGAAGCTTTCTTT
D gene: NA; clone size: NA; V gene: TRBV6-6; J gene: TRBJ1-3; CDR3 protein: CASSTSDMRGNTIYF; CDR3 DNA: NA
D gene: TRBD1; clone size: NA; V gene: TRBV10-1; J gene: TRBJ1-4; CDR3 protein: CASSAGTDNEKLFF; CDR3 DNA: TGCGCCAGCAGTGCCGGGACAGATAATGAAAAACTGTTTTTT
D gene: NA; clone size: NA; V gene: TRBV13; J gene: TRBJ1-1; CDR3 protein: CASTERGGLDTEAFF; CDR3 DNA: TGTGCCAGCACGGAAAGAGGAGGGCTGGACACTGAAGCTTTCTTT
D gene: NA; clone size: NA; V gene: TRBV2; J gene: TRBJ2-5; CDR3 protein: CASSAGVETQYF; CDR3 DNA: TGTGCCAGCAGTGCGGGTGTAGAGACCCAGTACTTC
D gene: NA; clone size: NA; V gene: TRBV2; J gene: TRBJ1-6; CDR3 protein: CASSELQDSPLHF; CDR3 DNA: TGTGCCAGCAGTGAACTCCAGGATTCACCCCTCCACTTT
D gene: TRBD1; clone size: NA; V gene: TRBV6-1; J gene: TRBJ1-2; CDR3 protein: CASSEGQGYGYTF; CDR3 DNA: TGTGCCAGCAGTGAAGGACAGGGGTATGGCTACACCTTC
D gene: NA; clone size: NA; V gene: TRBV13; J gene: TRBJ2-7; CDR3 protein: CASSARDIGNSYEQYF; CDR3 DNA: TGTGCCAGCAGCGCCCGGGACATCGGAAACTCCTACGAGCAGTACTTC